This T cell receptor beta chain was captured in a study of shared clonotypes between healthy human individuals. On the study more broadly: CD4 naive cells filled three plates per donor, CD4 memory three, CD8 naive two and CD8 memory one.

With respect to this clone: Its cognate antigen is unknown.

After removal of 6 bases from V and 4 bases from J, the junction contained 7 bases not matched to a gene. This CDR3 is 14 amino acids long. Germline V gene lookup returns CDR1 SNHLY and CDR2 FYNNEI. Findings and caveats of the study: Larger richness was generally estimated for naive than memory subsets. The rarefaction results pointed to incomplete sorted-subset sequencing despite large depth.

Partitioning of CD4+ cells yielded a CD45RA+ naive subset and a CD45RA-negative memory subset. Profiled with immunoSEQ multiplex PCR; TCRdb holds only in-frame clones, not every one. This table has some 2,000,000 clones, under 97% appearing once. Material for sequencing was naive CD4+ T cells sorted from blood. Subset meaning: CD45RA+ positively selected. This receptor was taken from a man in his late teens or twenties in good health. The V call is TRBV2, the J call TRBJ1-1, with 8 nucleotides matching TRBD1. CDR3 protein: CASSAQGQGTEAFF. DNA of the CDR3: TGTGCCAGCAGCGCGCAAGGACAGGGCACTGAAGCTTTCTTT.